The entry below describes one T cell receptor (beta chain). TCRdb keeps only in-frame clones here, not all; method: immunoSEQ multiplex PCR. This repertoire shows about 68,000 clones, nearly 98% found once; its top ten account for roughly 0.25%. The sample originates from a study of technical replicates of blood from several donors. The CDR3 spans 16 residues. After removal of 3 bases from V and 2 bases from J, the junction contained 7 bases not matched to a gene. Germline CDR1 SGDLS, CDR2 YYNGEE. The gene calls are TRBV9 and TRBJ2-1; TRBD2 aligns across 8 bases. The receptor comes from a human donor in good health. Input material: T cells isolated from PBMCs. CDR3 residues: CASSAGLSGTYNEQFF. In DNA, the CDR3 is TGTGCCAGCAGCGCAGGTCTTAGCGGGACCTACAATGAGCAGTTCTTC.